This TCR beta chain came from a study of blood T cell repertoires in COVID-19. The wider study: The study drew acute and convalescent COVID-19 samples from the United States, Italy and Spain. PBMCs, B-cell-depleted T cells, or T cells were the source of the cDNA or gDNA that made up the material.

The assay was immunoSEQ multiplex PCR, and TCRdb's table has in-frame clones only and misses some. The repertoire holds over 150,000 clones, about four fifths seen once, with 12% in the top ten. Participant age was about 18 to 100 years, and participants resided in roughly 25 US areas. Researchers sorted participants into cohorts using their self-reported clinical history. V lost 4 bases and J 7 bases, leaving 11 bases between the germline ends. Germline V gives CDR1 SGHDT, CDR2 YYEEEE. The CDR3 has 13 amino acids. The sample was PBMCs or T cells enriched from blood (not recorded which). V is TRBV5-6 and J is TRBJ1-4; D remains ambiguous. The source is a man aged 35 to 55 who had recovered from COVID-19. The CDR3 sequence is CASSPGGLEKLFF. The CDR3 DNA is TGTGCCAGCAGCCCTGGAGGCCTTGAAAAACTGTTTTTT.